Listed here are 5 T cell receptor beta chains from one sample, sequenced in a study of T cells in localized non-small cell lung cancer. Some clones are missing from TCRdb's copy, which holds only in-frame ones; the method was immunoSEQ multiplex PCR. The table lists 20,000 to 25,000 clones, approximately 86% of them singletons. The specimen comprised peripheral blood, sampled before any cancer treatment. The source of these receptors is a male donor aged 60 or older with stage II squamous cell lung carcinoma.

This chain joins TRBV6-6 and TRBJ1-1, with D maybe TRBD1 (6 bases). Germline CDR1 MNHNY, CDR2 SVGAGI (reference sequence). The length of the CDR3 is 14 residues. V lost 7 bases to trimming and J lost 0 bases, with 12 bases between them. CDR3: CASIPGQLNTEAFF. The CDR3 DNA is TGTGCCAGCATCCCGGGACAACTGAACACTGAAGCTTTCTTT.

V usage is TRBV7-2 and J usage is TRBJ2-5; 10 bases agree with TRBD2. The length of the CDR3 is 15 residues. Trimming took 5 bases from V and 5 from J; bases not matched to a gene: 8. From germline, CDR1 is SGHTA and CDR2 FQGNSA. In DNA form, the CDR3 reads TGTGCCAGCAGCCCTCAGCGGGGGGGCGGGGAGACCCAGTACTTC. It is translated as CASSPQRGGGETQYF.

The gene calls are TRBV27 and TRBJ1-1, with 10 positions matching TRBD1. This CDR3 is built from 16 residues. Trimming took 3 bases from V and 1 from J; bases not matched to a gene: 5. Germline V gives CDR1 MNHEY, CDR2 SMNVEV (reference sequence). This chain's CDR3 is CASSFWDRGPNTEAFF. The CDR3 nucleotides read TGTGCCAGCAGTTTTTGGGACAGGGGCCCGAACACTGAAGCTTTCTTT.

V is TRBV4-2 and J is TRBJ2-5; D is possibly TRBD1 or TRBD2 (5 bases each). This CDR3 is 15 amino acids long. Trimming removed 4 bases at V and 5 bases at J, with 17 bases between. Germline CDR1 and CDR2: LGHNA and YNFKEQ. The CDR3 sequence is CASSPKDGAGETQYF. DNA for the CDR3: TGTGCCAGCAGCCCGAAGGACGGGGCAGGGGAGACCCAGTACTTC.

The genes are TRBV6-5 and TRBJ1-5, with a tentative D call TRBD1 (5 bases). Trimming cost V 6 bases and J 7 bases, with 10 bases left between them. The length of the CDR3 is 12 residues. In germline, CDR1 is MNHEY, CDR2 SVGAGI. CDR3 nucleotide sequence: TGTGCCAGCAGCCAGGGTATACAGCCCCAGCATTTT. Its translation: CASSQGIQPQHF.